Included here is one TCR beta chain sequence, with context. These data are taken from a study of blood T cell repertoires in COVID-19. Overall study: Some COVID-19 samples were acute and others convalescent; all came from the United States, Italy and Spain. PBMCs, B-cell-depleted T cells, or T cells provided the cDNA or gDNA that made up the material.

Looked up from germline, CDR1 is ENHRY and CDR2 is SYGVKD. This CDR3 comprises 14 residues. V lost 2 bases, J lost 5 bases, and 10 bases lay in between. In the source study's methods: Reference gene primer amplification yielded estimated nucleated cell counts. Some clones are missing from TCRdb's copy, which holds only in-frame ones; the method was immunoSEQ multiplex PCR. V, J and clone size derive from that table, while D and trimming were established from the DNA sequence. This table holds some 210,000 clones, approximately 84% found once. The chain employs TRBV10-3 and TRBJ2-1; a possible D gene is TRBD2 (7 bases). The sample comprised peripheral blood. This clonotype was obtained from a woman aged 45-59 years with active or convalescent COVID-19. The CDR3 bases are TGTGCCATCAGTGAGCGGGGGGCCGACAATGAGCAGTTCTTC. It yields the protein CAISERGADNEQFF.